The clone carrying this T cell receptor beta chain turned up a few times. This sample is part of a study of blood T cell repertoires in COVID-19. About the study: Sites across the United States, Italy and Spain contributed samples from acute and convalescent COVID-19. The cDNA or gDNA used as material had been derived from T cells, B-cell-depleted T cells, or PBMCs.

Sequencing used immunoSEQ multiplex PCR; TCRdb keeps in-frame clones, though not all of them. Among about 200,000 clones, more than 70% were seen once, and the ten largest hold around 5.7%. CDR3 size: 12 residues. Germline V gene sequence: CDR1 MNHEY, CDR2 SMNVEV (reference sequence). The J segment lost 15 bases and the V segment lost 5 bases, leaving 10 bases of the junction unmatched. This TCR came from a man between 40 and 49 years old with acute COVID-19. The rearrangement links TRBV27 to TRBJ2-1, with 7 bases lining up with TRBD1. Sequenced: PBMCs or T cells enriched from blood (not recorded which). The CDR3 loop is CASSGQTGISFF. The CDR3 region has the DNA TGTGCCAGCAGTGGGCAGACAGGGATCTCGTTCTTC.